Given below is one TCR beta chain in context. Its antigen is not identified. No patient had autoimmune disease or received systemic immunosuppression. The data derive from a study of OX40 agonist ivuxolimab in advanced cancers. Overall study: Three dose-escalation patients had partial responses: one with hepatocellular carcinoma and two with cutaneous melanoma.

Overall study findings and caveats: Certain nonresponders likewise exhibited a low normalized T-cell clonal expansion. Some of the lowest clonal expansion was seen in partial responders at 0.1-3.0 mg/kg.

TCRdb's copy holds only in-frame clones and misses some; the assay was immunoSEQ multiplex PCR. The data hold 87,000 or so clones, with about 83% observed a single time. Sequencing used CD4+ or CD8+ T cells sorted from blood, obtained in a trial of the OX40 agonist ivuxolimab. This clonotype originated in an adult with an advanced solid tumor such as melanoma, head and neck, liver or kidney cancer.

CDR3: CASSGRLAGATGELFF. The CDR3 DNA reads as TGTGCCAGCAGCGGTCGACTAGCGGGGGCCACCGGGGAGCTGTTTTTT. This chain joins TRBV9 and TRBJ2-2; 12 bases are shared with TRBD2. CDR3 size: 16 residues. Germline assignment: CDR1 SGDLS and CDR2 YYNGEE. J was trimmed by 4 bases and V by 3 bases; bases with no gene match: 4.